Below are 27 T cell receptor beta chains sequenced from a single sample in a study of CD8 T cells in Susac syndrome. The RNA, about 0.5 to 1 ug, was put through reverse transcription using random hexamers. TCRdb analysed the immunoSEQ multiplex PCR reads with MiXCR anew, one entry per CDR3 protein. The sample lists 150,000 to 200,000 distinct CDR3 sequences, 90% to 95% occurring once. The sample comprised CD4+ T cells from PBMCs. These receptors all stem from a human donor in good health.

The CDR3 is CASTGTGIGDTQYF. CDR3 nucleotides: TGCGCCAGCACCGGGACAGGGATCGGAGATACGCAGTATTTT. V and J are TRBV5-1 and TRBJ2-3, with 9 bases identical to TRBD1. This CDR3 region has 14 residues. CDR1 and CDR2 (germline): SGHRS, YFSETQ. Trimming removed 6 bases from V and 5 bases from J; junction bases left unmatched: 7.

J is TRBJ2-1 and V is TRBV9, with a tentative D call TRBD2 (5 bases). Germline-derived CDR1 and CDR2 are SGDLS and YYNGEE. The CDR3 contains 15 residues. Trimming left V 0 bases short and J 6 bases short, with 13 bases between. CDR3 sequence reads: CASSVGGSRSNEQFF. In nucleotides, the CDR3 is TGTGCCAGCAGCGTAGGTGGGAGCCGGAGCAATGAGCAGTTCTTC.

The chain joins TRBV25-1 to TRBJ2-2; tentatively, D is TRBD1 (7 bases). This CDR3 comprises 14 residues. V dropped 6 bases and J dropped 4 bases, with 12 bases sitting between them. Germline CDR1 and CDR2: MGHDK and SYGVNS. The CDR3 region is CASRDQGGTGELFF. The CDR3 nucleotides are TGTGCCAGCAGGGATCAGGGGGGCACCGGGGAGCTGTTTTTT.

The J gene is TRBJ2-4, the V gene TRBV5-1; TRBD2 aligns across 8 bases. V shed 5 bases, J shed 5 bases, and the junction held 3 bases outside the gene matches. CDR1 and CDR2 (germline): SGHRS, YFSETQ. The CDR3 totals 13 residues. The CDR3 region has the DNA TGCGCCAGCAGGATCGGGAGGGAAAACATTCAGTACTTC. This codes for CASRIGRENIQYF.

J is TRBJ2-2 and V is TRBV6-5, with TRBD2 as a possible D gene (7 bases). This CDR3 is 15 amino acids long. Trimming stripped 2 bases from V and 4 bases from J, with 11 bases between. The germline V gene encodes CDR1 MNHEY and CDR2 SVGAGI. CDR3 sequence (DNA): TGTGCCAGCAGTTACGGGGGCGGGGGCACCGGGGAGCTGTTTTTT. It specifies CASSYGGGGTGELFF.

This sequence joins TRBV6-5 and TRBJ1-5; D perhaps matches TRBD1 (6 bases). Germline V gene lookup returns CDR1 MNHEY and CDR2 SVGAGI. Trimming pared 4 bases from V and 0 bases from J, leaving 13 bases between. The CDR3 consists of 16 residues. The CDR3 DNA follows: TGTGCCAGCAGTTCTCCTGGGGGCTATAGCAATCAGCCCCAGCATTTT. This encodes CASSSPGGYSNQPQHF.

J is TRBJ2-5 and V is TRBV2; 10 positions match TRBD2. CDR1 is SNHLY, CDR2 FYNNEI, per germline. V shed 6 bases and J 5 bases; nucleotides not matched to a gene: 6. CDR3 size: 14 residues. Here the CDR3 DNA reads TGTGCCAGCAGGGTAGCGGGAGGAGATGAGACCCAGTACTTC. It encodes CASRVAGGDETQYF.

The rearrangement joins TRBV5-4 to TRBJ2-5, with 8 bases matching TRBD2. V lost 0 bases, J lost 6 bases, and 4 bases stayed unmatched. CDR1 is SGHNT and CDR2 is YYREEE in the germline V gene (reference sequence). The CDR3 covers 14 residues. CDR3: CASSLGGTRQTQYF. For the CDR3, the DNA is TGTGCCAGCAGCTTGGGGGGGACTAGACAGACCCAGTACTTC.

The rearrangement links TRBV28 to TRBJ2-1, with TRBD2 matching over 15 bases. This CDR3 is built from 13 residues. V was pared by 8 bases and J by 8 bases, with 1 base of the junction left unmatched. Per germline, CDR1 MDHEN and CDR2 SYDVKM. CDR3 amino acids: CASGTSGRYEQFF. Written as DNA, the CDR3 is TGTGCCAGCGGGACTAGCGGGAGGTATGAGCAGTTCTTC.

The chain has TRBV5-1 and TRBJ2-4; no definite D call. The V gene's germline CDR1 is SGHRS and CDR2 YFSETQ. The CDR3 consists of 15 residues. V lost 3 bases to trimming and J lost 6 bases, with 16 bases between them. CDR3 amino acids: CASSYDIYPTNIQYF. CDR3 in DNA: TGCGCCAGCAGCTACGACATCTACCCAACAAACATTCAGTACTTC.

The J gene is TRBJ1-2, the V gene TRBV28; D remains ambiguous. Deletions cut 5 bases from V and 8 bases from J, with 12 bases between. The germline gives CDR1 MDHEN, CDR2 SYDVKM. The CDR3 is made up of 12 amino acids. In DNA form, the CDR3 reads TGTGCCAGCAGTGCCATCGGCGCCGGCTACACCTTC. It translates to CASSAIGAGYTF.

The chain combines TRBV3-1 with TRBJ2-7; a weak D match, TRBD2 (6 bases). V lost 0 bases to trimming and J lost 5 bases, with 14 bases between them. The germline CDR1 and CDR2 sequences are LGHDT and YNNKEL (reference sequence). The CDR3 extends over 15 amino acids. The CDR3 here is CASSQDSRLDHEQYF. CDR3 coding DNA: TGTGCCAGCAGCCAAGATTCTCGACTAGATCACGAGCAGTACTTC.

CDR3 region: CATGQNLEEQYF. The CDR3 nucleotides read TGTGCCACCGGGCAGAACCTCGAGGAGCAGTACTTC. The chain links TRBV25-1 to TRBJ2-7; no firm D call. Germline CDR1 is MGHDK and CDR2 is SYGVNS. V shed 10 bases and J shed 7 bases, with 17 bases lying between them. This CDR3 has 12 residues.

The chain carries TRBV28 and TRBJ2-7; maybe TRBD1 (5 bases). Trimming took 6 bases from V and 2 from J, leaving 8 bases between them. CDR1 and CDR2 (germline): MDHEN, SYDVKM. This CDR3 is built from 12 residues. Here the CDR3 DNA reads TGTGCCAGCAGCAGGGTCCCCTACGAGCAGTACTTC. This codes for CASSRVPYEQYF.

The chain is built from TRBV2 and TRBJ2-1, with D tentatively TRBD2 (5 bases). V lost 5 bases, J lost 4 bases, and 15 bases lay in between. Germline CDR1 SNHLY, CDR2 FYNNEI. The CDR3 runs to 15 residues. The CDR3 loop is CASSQTRSGYNEQFF. CDR3 in DNA: TGTGCCAGCAGTCAAACTAGGTCAGGATACAATGAGCAGTTCTTC.

This chain uses TRBV28 with TRBJ2-5; 12 bases align to TRBD1. J was trimmed by 4 bases and V by 0 bases; bases with no gene match: 3. Germline V gene data show CDR1 as MDHEN and CDR2 as SYDVKM. The CDR3 extends over 16 amino acids. CDR3 region: CASSLWGQGAGETQYF. In nucleotides, the CDR3 is TGTGCCAGCAGTTTATGGGGACAGGGGGCCGGAGAGACCCAGTACTTC.

The chain is built from TRBV24-1 and TRBJ2-5, with 8 bases aligning to TRBD1. Looked up from germline, CDR1 is KGHDR and CDR2 is SFDVKD. V shed 4 bases and J 3 bases; nucleotides not matched to a gene: 6. The CDR3 has 15 amino acids. The CDR3 spells CATSDSGTGEETQYF. For the CDR3, the DNA is TGTGCCACCAGTGACTCCGGGACAGGTGAAGAGACCCAGTACTTC.

This chain connects TRBV3-1 to TRBJ2-1; tentative D call: TRBD2 (6 bases). The V gene lost 1 base and the J gene lost 0 bases, with 22 bases spanning the gap. CDR3 size: 20 residues. CDR1 and CDR2 from the germline V gene are LGHDT and YNNKEL (reference sequence). Written as DNA, the CDR3 is TGTGCCAGCAGCCAAGGGGTTGCCCGGGAGCGGGTCAGCTCCTACAATGAGCAGTTCTTC. It is translated as CASSQGVARERVSSYNEQFF.

This chain connects TRBV20-1 to TRBJ2-3; 14 nucleotides agree with TRBD2. The CDR3 has 17 amino acids. The germline CDR1 and CDR2 sequences are DFQATT and SNEGSKA (reference sequence). Trimming at V came to 7 bases and at J to 7 bases, leaving 16 bases not matched to a gene. CDR3 bases: TGCAGTGTTCCAGGGGGACTAGCGGGAGCGGGTGGTAATACGCAGTATTTT. This encodes CSVPGGLAGAGGNTQYF.

This chain links TRBV12-3 or TRBV12-4 with TRBJ1-1, with a weak D call TRBD1 (5 bases). The CDR3 totals 14 residues. Trimming pared 2 bases from V and 1 base from J, leaving 8 bases between. The CDR3 DNA reads as TGTGCCAGCAGTTTATTCCAGGGGAACACTGAAGCTTTCTTT. This codes for CASSLFQGNTEAFF.

The chain uses TRBV2 and TRBJ1-1; possible D gene TRBD1, 5 bases. The CDR3 has 13 amino acids. In germline, CDR1 is SNHLY, CDR2 FYNNEI. V was pared by 7 bases and J by 4 bases, with 13 bases between. CDR3 in amino acids: CASIPGVGTEAFF. The DNA for the CDR3 is TGTGCCAGCATACCGGGGGTCGGCACTGAAGCTTTCTTT. Full variable domain (outside the CDR3, taken from reference TRBV2 and TRBJ1-1): EPEVTQTPSHQVTQMGQEVILRCVPISNHLYFYWYRQILGQKVEFLVSFYNNEISEKSEIFDDQFSVERPDGSNFTLKIRSTKLEDSAMYFCASIPGVGTEAFFGQGTRLTVV.

CDR3 nucleotide sequence: TGCAGTGCTAGAGCGACTAGGGCGGAGACCCAGTACTTC. This codes for CSARATRAETQYF. The V call is TRBV20-1, the J call TRBJ2-5, with a tentative D call TRBD2 (6 bases). With 1 base removed from V and 5 bases from J, the gap between germline ends came to 11 bases. The CDR3 loop spans 13 amino acids. Germline loops: CDR1 DFQATT, CDR2 SNEGSKA (reference sequence).

The chain combines TRBV2 with TRBJ2-2; possible D gene TRBD1, 6 bases. Germline CDR1 reads SNHLY; CDR2 reads FYNNEI. Trimming took 7 bases from V and 2 from J, leaving 11 bases between them. CDR3 length: 14 amino acids. CDR3 nucleotide sequence: TGTGCCAGCAAAGGACAGAAAAACACCGGGGAGCTGTTTTTT. This translates into CASKGQKNTGELFF.

This chain connects TRBV20-1 to TRBJ2-7; the match to TRBD2 covers 8 bases. The germline V gene has CDR1 DFQATT and CDR2 SNEGSKA (reference sequence). V shed 5 bases and J 0 bases; nucleotides not matched to a gene: 12. This CDR3 contains 16 residues. CDR3 DNA: TGCAGTGCTCCCCTCCCAGCGGGGGCCATCTCCTACGAGCAGTACTTC. Protein sequence: CSAPLPAGAISYEQYF.

This clonotype was picked up a small number of times. The V gene is TRBV7-2, the J gene TRBJ1-3, with 8 bases that match TRBD1. After removal of 5 bases from V and 4 bases from J, the junction contained 4 bases not matched to a gene. CDR1 and CDR2 (germline): SGHTA, FQGNSA. The CDR3 length is 14 residues. The CDR3 nucleotides read TGTGCCAGCAGCCCTGACAGGGGAGGAAACACCATATATTTT. Residues: CASSPDRGGNTIYF.

The chain couples TRBV18 to TRBJ1-1, with D unresolved. The CDR3 loop spans 13 amino acids. The V gene lost 3 bases and the J gene lost 6 bases, with 11 bases spanning the gap. Germline V gives CDR1 KGHSH, CDR2 LQKENI. The CDR3, as DNA: TGTGCCAGCTCACCTCCGGCGAGTTCTGAAGCTTTCTTT. Translated: CASSPPASSEAFF.

The rearrangement joins TRBV6-2 or TRBV6-3 to TRBJ1-5; D might be TRBD1 (6 bases). Germline values: CDR1 MNHEY, CDR2 SVGEGT. This CDR3 region has 17 residues. V was trimmed by 1 base and J by 0 bases, leaving 13 bases between them. The CDR3: CASSYWRQGHSNQPQHF. The DNA for the CDR3 is TGTGCCAGCAGTTACTGGCGTCAGGGACATAGCAATCAGCCCCAGCATTTT.